This is a list of T cell receptor beta chains from one sample in a study of identical twins. TCRdb re-called the 5' RACE reads through MiXCR, storing one row per CDR3 protein. The repertoire holds about 810,000 distinct CDR3 sequences, with around an eighth as singletons. These data were also filed under a second study, of yellow fever vaccine responses in identical twins.

Material: PBMCs. The receptors here all came from a woman aged 18-29 years in good health. Each CDR3 is given with its conserved first and last residue.

cdr3_aa: CASSSFTSNEQFF
v_call: TRBV5-5

cdr3_aa: CASSQDPMAPQHF
v_call: TRBV14

cdr3_aa: CATSGRADTQYF
v_call: TRBV24-1

cdr3_aa: CASSLETDRGYGYTF
v_call: TRBV5-1

cdr3_aa: CASSLGQGIVDSPLHF
v_call: TRBV7-8

cdr3_aa: CASSLDLLAGGPYNEQFF
v_call: TRBV11-2

cdr3_aa: CASSHFRGLDTEAFF
v_call: TRBV13

cdr3_aa: CASRSPDSNQPQHF
v_call: TRBV27

cdr3_aa: CASSQGTPNLWPQHF
v_call: TRBV4-1

cdr3_aa: CASTGHSSKIAKNIQYF
v_call: TRBV28

cdr3_aa: CSAAGTYNSPLHF
v_call: TRBV20-1

cdr3_aa: CASSYSTGGNEQFF
v_call: TRBV6-2/TRBV6-3

cdr3_aa: CSARRDPYNEQFF
v_call: TRBV20-1

cdr3_aa: CASSSPPLGQNSSGANVLTF
v_call: TRBV11-2

cdr3_aa: CASRPKAGGPYNEQFF
v_call: TRBV12-3/TRBV12-4

cdr3_aa: CASSSSGPTPLFF
v_call: TRBV11-2

cdr3_aa: CASSLGQNENSPLHF
v_call: TRBV5-1

cdr3_aa: CASSLGGRIYGYTF
v_call: TRBV3-1

cdr3_aa: CASSHTSGGALETQYF
v_call: TRBV11-2

cdr3_aa: CASTNDVGQTYNEQFF
v_call: TRBV18

cdr3_aa: CASLNRDRYNEQFF
v_call: TRBV28

cdr3_aa: CATSDTTLGAAIYNEQFF
v_call: TRBV24-1

cdr3_aa: CASSQGPGQTYEQYF
v_call: TRBV4-1

cdr3_aa: CASSAGTTSYNEQFF
v_call: TRBV5-5

cdr3_aa: CATGQETQYF
v_call: TRBV10-3

cdr3_aa: CASSQVESGGIEQYF
v_call: TRBV4-1

cdr3_aa: CASSLGVSWEKLFF
v_call: TRBV11-2

cdr3_aa: CASSSYRDEAFF
v_call: TRBV5-1

cdr3_aa: CATRTSGGPNTGELFF
v_call: TRBV10-3